The 10 T cell receptor beta chains presented below share a single source sample, sequenced in a study of T cells in Graves' hyperthyroidism and ophthalmopathy. The source material, RNA transcripts, was used to amplify TCR beta CDR3 regions. RT-PCR in the first round (using the HTBI primer set) targeted the TCR CDR3. TCRdb ran MiXCR on the multiplex PCR reads and lists one entry per CDR3 protein. Of about 360,000 distinct CDR3 sequences detected, 13% appear once; the ten largest clones hold 9.2%. The sample consisted of blood. Receptors originate from a woman under 30 with Graves' hyperthyroidism.

Remarks on this clonotype: With a much larger clone just one base away, this may be a read error. The chain carries TRBV19 and TRBJ2-7, with 10 positions matching TRBD2. The DNA end is more similar to TRBJ2-1, so the J call may be wrong. CDR3 length equals 16 residues. Germline CDR1 LNHDA, CDR2 SQIVND (reference sequence). The CDR3 spells CASSDQGTSDYYEQFF. The CDR3 coding sequence is TGTGCCAGTAGTGACCAAGGGACTAGCGACTACTACGAGCAGTTCTTC.

This clonotype was found many times. CDR3 residues: CASSPLENTEAFF. In DNA form, the CDR3 reads TGTGCCAGCTCACCTCTAGAGAACACTGAAGCTTTCTTT. The chain carries TRBV18 and TRBJ1-1; D is unclear. The CDR3 runs 13 residues. V lost 3 bases to trimming and J lost 1 base, with 6 bases between them. The germline gives CDR1 KGHSH, CDR2 LQKENI.

This clonotype has ten or more counts. The chain joins TRBV7-2 to TRBJ2-3; 10 bases are a match to TRBD2. Germline-derived CDR1 and CDR2 are SGHTA and FQGNSA. This CDR3 region has 13 residues. V lost 10 bases and J lost 3; bases outside the gene matches: 4. The DNA of the CDR3 is TGTGCCACCGGACTAGCGGATACAGATACGCAGTATTTT. This encodes CATGLADTDTQYF.

This clonotype appeared once. A much larger clone differs by one base, so this may be a read error. V and J are TRBV9 and TRBJ1-1; D is unresolved. V was clipped by 0 bases and J by 1 base, with 4 bases between them. The CDR3 sequence is 13 residues long. Looked up from germline, CDR1 is SGDLS and CDR2 is YYNGEE. CDR3 coding DNA: TGTGCCAGCAGCGTAGAAACGAACACTGAAGCTTTCTTT. It specifies CASSVETNTEAFF. The full variable domain, rest sourced from reference TRBV9 and TRBJ1-1, is DSGVTQTPKHLITATGQRVTLRCSPRSGDLSVYWYQQSLDQGLQFLIQYYNGEERAKGNILERFSAQQFPDLHSELNLSSLELGDSALYFCASSVETNTEAFFGQGTRLTVV.

The sample holds many counts of this clonotype. V is TRBV7-8 and J is TRBJ2-1; D may be TRBD2 (7 bases). This CDR3 contains 15 residues. V shed 5 bases and J shed 2 bases, with 13 bases lying between them. The germline V gene has CDR1 SGHVS and CDR2 FQNEAQ. The CDR3 nucleotides are TGTGCCAGCAGCGAGGGGGGGAAAACCTACAATGAGCAGTTCTTC. It translates to CASSEGGKTYNEQFF. Complete variable domain (other parts from reference TRBV7-8 and TRBJ2-1): GAGVSQSPRYKVAKRGQDVALRCDPISGHVSLFWYQQALGQGPEFLTYFQNEAQLDKSGLPSDRFFAERPEGSVSTLKIQRTQQEDSAVYLCASSEGGKTYNEQFFGPGTRLTVL.

V gene TRBV6-1 combines with J gene TRBJ1-5, with a weak D call TRBD1 (6 bases). The CDR3 has 13 residues. CDR1 MNHNS and CDR2 SASEGT come from the germline V gene. V was trimmed by 4 bases and J by 6 bases, leaving 10 bases between them. DNA for the CDR3: TGTGCCAGCAGTGTTCACAGGGTTCAGCCCCAGCATTTT. Translation gives CASSVHRVQPQHF.

This clonotype was detected many times. The V call is TRBV20-1, the J call TRBJ2-7; D gene unclear. Germline loops: CDR1 DFQATT, CDR2 SNEGSKA (reference sequence). V lost 2 bases and J lost 2, with 13 bases in between. The CDR3 is made up of 14 amino acids. CDR3 in DNA: TGCAGTGCTAGACCCCCCGGACCAACCTACGAGCAGTACTTC. Residues: CSARPPGPTYEQYF.

In regard to this clonotype: One base away lies a much larger clone, so this may be a sequencing read error. This sequence joins TRBV28 and TRBJ2-7; 8 bases line up with TRBD1. CDR3 length equals 15 residues. CDR1 MDHEN and CDR2 SYDVKM come from the germline V gene. The CDR3: CARSPGQDNSYEQYF. The DNA of the CDR3 is TGTGCCCGCAGTCCGGGACAGGACAATTCCTACGAGCAGTACTTC.

A few counts support this clonotype. The V and J genes are TRBV19 and TRBJ1-5; D is perhaps TRBD1 (6 bases). V was trimmed by 3 bases and J by 6 bases, leaving 9 bases between them. CDR1 and CDR2 from the germline V gene are LNHDA and SQIVND (reference sequence). CDR3 length equals 13 residues. The CDR3 bases are TGTGCCAGTAGTATGGAGGGGGGTCAGCCCCAGCATTTT. This gives the protein CASSMEGGQPQHF.

This clonotype was detected ten times or more. This rearrangement joins TRBV28 to TRBJ1-5, with D perhaps matching TRBD1 (6 bases). The CDR3 spans 15 residues. Trimming removed 5 bases from V and 1 base from J, with 12 bases in between. The germline V gene encodes CDR1 MDHEN and CDR2 SYDVKM. The CDR3 bases are TGTGCCAGCAGTGTACAGGGATGGAGCAATCAGCCCCAGCATTTT. It is translated as CASSVQGWSNQPQHF.